The table lists the clone carrying this T cell receptor beta chain with a count of one. In the authors' methods: Estimation of nucleated cell counts was performed using reference gene primer amplification. Clones were read by immunoSEQ multiplex PCR, and TCRdb kept only the in-frame ones, dropping some. V and J calls and clone size are those listed in that table; D and trimming were worked out from the DNA. The repertoire holds around 300,000 clones, around 89% seen once, with about 6% in the top ten. The sample originates from a study of blood T cell repertoires in COVID-19. About the study: From T cells, B-cell-depleted T cells, or PBMCs came the material, which was cDNA or gDNA.

This CDR3 has 16 residues. Germline CDR1 reads MNHEY; CDR2 reads SVGEGT. Trimming cost V 1 base and J 5 bases, with 17 bases left between them. In Seattle, patients joined the study during active infection and were tracked longitudinally. Material for sequencing was peripheral blood. The chain uses TRBV6-2 or TRBV6-3 and TRBJ2-5; perhaps TRBD2 as D (8 bases). This sequence was found in a woman aged 45 to 65 with COVID-19, enrolled during active disease. DNA of the CDR3: TGTGCCAGCAGTTACTTAGCGGGACAGCCTTCGGAGACCCAGTACTTC. Protein product: CASSYLAGQPSETQYF.